These 27 T cell receptor beta chains came from one sample sequenced in a study of regulatory T cells in long-lasting Graves disease. With iRepertoire HTBI primers and Arm-PCR of CDR3 regions, TCR beta libraries were built. One entry per CDR3 protein, called by TCRdb with MiXCR from the multiplex PCR reads. The profile shows more than 300,000 distinct CDR3 sequences, roughly a fifth of them singletons. The time point was: persistent/refractory GD, antithyroid drugs over 5 years with positive TRAb. RNA isolated from PBMCs was used to make the TCR library. The sequencing here drew on peripheral blood mononuclear cells (PBMCs), taken when the disease was refractory, from a patient treated with antithyroid drugs. The receptor source for this set is a female donor with Graves disease.

This clonotype has ten or more counts. The chain carries TRBV6-5 and TRBJ1-6, with D unresolved. CDR1 is MNHEY, CDR2 SVGAGI, per germline. V lost 0 bases and J lost 8, with 14 bases in between. The CDR3 spans 16 residues. The CDR3 sequence: CASSYSIWIRDSPLHF. Written as DNA, the CDR3 is TGTGCCAGCAGTTACTCGATCTGGATACGAGATTCACCCCTCCACTTT.

This clonotype has a count of ten or more. The rearrangement uses TRBV28 and TRBJ1-3; no clear D. CDR1 and CDR2 from the germline V gene are MDHEN and SYDVKM. Trimming left V 5 bases short and J 0 bases short, with 11 bases between. The CDR3 contains 15 residues. CDR3 amino acids: CASSPPGLSGNTIYF. The CDR3 DNA is TGTGCCAGCAGTCCTCCGGGCCTCTCTGGAAACACCATATATTTT.

This clonotype was recorded at least ten times. The V and J genes are TRBV12-5 and TRBJ1-6, with 8 bases aligning to TRBD1. Looked up from germline, CDR1 is LGHNT and CDR2 is FRNRAP. Trimming took 3 bases from V and 6 from J; bases not matched to a gene: 7. This CDR3 region has 16 residues. CDR3 DNA: TGTGCTAGTGGTTTCGCGACAGGGGCATCTAATTCACCCCTCCACTTT. Amino acid sequence: CASGFATGASNSPLHF.

This clonotype came up many times. The V call is TRBV6-2 or TRBV6-3, the J call TRBJ1-1; D uncertain. The CDR3 contains 15 residues. Germline lookup yields CDR1 MNHEY and CDR2 SVGEGT. V lost 0 bases and J 1 base, leaving 9 bases between the germline ends. The CDR3 region is CASSYSRQANTEAFF. CDR3 nucleotides: TGTGCCAGCAGTTACTCGAGGCAGGCGAACACTGAAGCTTTCTTT.

This clonotype showed up just a few times. The chain combines TRBV4-1 with TRBJ2-2, with TRBD2 as a possible D gene (6 bases). Germline CDR1 MGHRA, CDR2 YSYEKL. V was shortened by 3 bases and J by 2 bases, with 22 bases between the two germline ends. The CDR3 runs 19 residues. The CDR3 sequence: CASSHSARAGLPNTGELFF. In nucleotides, the CDR3 is TGCGCCAGCAGCCACTCTGCGAGGGCGGGATTACCAAACACCGGGGAGCTGTTTTTT.

This clonotype was recorded once. CDR3 loop: CASSLQGFMDTQYF. CDR3 bases: TGTGCCAGCAGTTTGCAGGGGTTCATGGATACGCAGTATTTT. The chain recombines TRBV28 with TRBJ2-3, with a weak D call TRBD1 (6 bases). V lost 3 bases and J lost 6, with 13 bases in between. This CDR3 is 14 amino acids long. Per the germline V gene, CDR1 is MDHEN and CDR2 is SYDVKM.

Ten or more counts support this clonotype. V is TRBV3-1 and J is TRBJ1-1; D remains unclear. The CDR3 runs to 12 residues. CDR1 and CDR2 from the germline V gene are LGHDT and YNNKEL (reference sequence). Trimming took off 6 bases at V and 1 base at J, with 6 bases between the two ends. CDR3 sequence: CASRAPNTEAFF. DNA of the CDR3: TGTGCCAGCAGGGCACCGAACACTGAAGCTTTCTTT.

This clonotype was counted between two and nine times. The rearrangement uses TRBV28 and TRBJ2-3; D gene uncertain. The CDR3 totals 12 residues. The V end was cut by 0 bases, the J end by 5 bases, with 3 bases between. Germline CDR1 reads MDHEN; CDR2 reads SYDVKM. This CDR3 is CASSLWRDTQYF. DNA for the CDR3: TGTGCCAGCAGTTTATGGAGAGATACGCAGTATTTT. Full variable domain (rest looked up from reference TRBV28 and TRBJ2-3): DVKVTQSSRYLVKRTGEKVFLECVQDMDHENMFWYRQDPGLGLRLIYFSYDVKMKEKGDIPEGYSVSREKKERFSLILESASTNQTSMYLCASSLWRDTQYFGPGTRLTVL.

V gene TRBV20-1 combines with J gene TRBJ1-1; 8 bases align to TRBD1. The CDR3 spans 16 residues. V was pared by 4 bases and J by 1 base, with 11 bases of the junction left unmatched. Germline V CDR1 and CDR2: DFQATT, SNEGSKA (reference sequence). The DNA for the CDR3 is TGCAGTGCTACCGACAGGGGCCCTGTCGCGAACACTGAAGCTTTCTTT. It translates to CSATDRGPVANTEAFF.

A note on this clonotype: This could be a read error, since a much larger clone is one nucleotide away. The chain uses TRBV13 and TRBJ2-7; no reliable D call. Trimming stripped 6 bases from V and 0 bases from J, with 6 bases between. The length of the CDR3 is 12 residues. Germline V gene data show CDR1 as PRHDT and CDR2 as FYEKMQ (reference sequence). The CDR3 DNA follows: TGTGCCAGCAGTCAGAGCTCCTACGAGCAGTACTTC. Translation: CASSQSSYEQYF.

V usage is TRBV12-3 or TRBV12-4 and J usage is TRBJ1-1; no reliable D call. V gave up 6 bases and J gave up 0 bases, with 8 bases separating them. The length of the CDR3 is 13 residues. The CDR3 is CASRKIMNTEAFF. The CDR3 DNA sequence: TGTGCCAGCAGGAAGATTATGAACACTGAAGCTTTCTTT.

This clonotype was counted only a few times. The V call is TRBV5-5, the J call TRBJ2-1; TRBD2 might be the D (6 bases). Trimming stripped 0 bases from V and 10 bases from J, with 14 bases between. The CDR3 extends over 14 amino acids. From germline, CDR1 is SGHKS and CDR2 YYEKEE (reference sequence). The CDR3 spells CASSLGAWRGEQFF. The CDR3 bases are TGTGCCAGCAGCTTGGGAGCATGGAGGGGCGAGCAGTTCTTC.

Comments on this clonotype: A much larger clone is a single base away; this may be a read error. The J gene is TRBJ1-5, the V gene TRBV6-9; tentatively, D is TRBD1 (5 bases). Looked up from germline, CDR1 is MNHGY and CDR2 is SVAAGI. This CDR3 spans 15 amino acids. The V end was cut by 3 bases, the J end by 6 bases, with 15 bases between. The CDR3 DNA sequence: TGTGCCAGCAGTTACACGGGGGTGGGCAGTCAGCCCCAGCATTTT. It specifies CASSYTGVGSQPQHF.

At least ten counts were recorded for this clonotype. The chain recombines TRBV30 with TRBJ2-7; D remains unclear. The CDR3 is 13 residues long. From germline, CDR1 is GTSNPN and CDR2 SVGIG (reference sequence). Trimming removed 2 bases at V and 2 bases at J, with 10 bases between. The CDR3 region is CAWSSMEAYEQYF. CDR3 nucleotide sequence: TGTGCCTGGAGTTCAATGGAAGCCTACGAGCAGTACTTC.

This clonotype was seen ten or more times. This chain joins TRBV28 and TRBJ1-2; D not certain. From germline, CDR1 is MDHEN and CDR2 SYDVKM. This CDR3 comprises 15 residues. Trimming cost V 5 bases and J 0 bases, with 13 bases left between them. CDR3 sequence: CASSRPQDANYGYTF. The CDR3 DNA sequence: TGTGCCAGCAGTCGCCCTCAAGACGCTAACTATGGCTACACCTTC.

Concerning this clonotype itself: Its ends do not fully match the called genes, so a read error is possible. The chain uses TRBV14 and TRBJ2-3; 7 nucleotides line up with TRBD1. Germline values: CDR1 SGHDN, CDR2 FVKESK. The CDR3 length is 17 residues. The CDR3 spells CASSQVWAAHGTDTRYF. The DNA for the CDR3 is TGTGCCAGCAGCCAAGTATGGGCAGCCCATGGGACAGATACGCGGTATTTT.

This clonotype was recorded many times. This chain uses TRBV7-2 with TRBJ1-4, with no clear D. Germline loops: CDR1 SGHTA, CDR2 FQGNSA. Trimming shortened V by 3 bases and J by 3 bases, and 8 bases separated the two germline ends. The CDR3 runs to 14 residues. CDR3 sequence reads: CASSFGVANEKLFF. CDR3 coding DNA: TGTGCCAGCAGCTTCGGGGTTGCTAATGAAAAACTGTTTTTT. The variable domain in full, completed from reference TRBV7-2 and TRBJ1-4, reads GAGVSQSPSNKVTEKGKDVELRCDPISGHTALYWYRQSLGQGLEFLIYFQGNSAPDKSGLPSDRFSAERTGGSVSTLTIQRTQQEDSAVYLCASSFGVANEKLFFGSGTQLSVL.

This chain connects TRBV15 to TRBJ2-7; D is ambiguous. V was cut by 4 bases and J by 0 bases, with 10 bases left in between. This CDR3 contains 14 residues. Looked up from germline, CDR1 is LNHNV and CDR2 is YYDKDF (reference sequence). CDR3 DNA sequence: TGTGCCACCAGCAACCCCCTCAGCTCCTACGAGCAGTACTTC. Translation: CATSNPLSSYEQYF.

This clonotype was seen at least ten times. The genes are TRBV7-2 and TRBJ2-7; the D gene is possibly TRBD1 (7 bases). Looked up from germline, CDR1 is SGHTA and CDR2 is FQGNSA. The V gene lost 5 bases and the J gene lost 0 bases, with 14 bases spanning the gap. The CDR3 runs 15 residues. The CDR3 sequence: CASSGGGGGSYEQYF. CDR3 bases: TGTGCCAGCAGCGGAGGGGGCGGAGGCTCCTACGAGCAGTACTTC.

The rearrangement joins TRBV2 to TRBJ1-6; no reliable D call. The germline V and J ends were trimmed by 7 bases and 4 bases, with 11 bases remaining between them. The CDR3 runs to 14 residues. Germline V gene sequence: CDR1 SNHLY, CDR2 FYNNEI. This CDR3 reads CASKWTEYNSPLHF. The DNA of the CDR3 is TGTGCCAGCAAGTGGACGGAATATAATTCACCCCTCCACTTT.

This clonotype was recorded many times. The V call is TRBV3-1, the J call TRBJ2-5; the D gene is possibly TRBD2 (5 bases). This CDR3 is 14 amino acids long. CDR1 and CDR2 from the germline V gene are LGHDT and YNNKEL (reference sequence). V was trimmed by 2 bases and J by 4 bases, leaving 11 bases between them. CDR3 DNA sequence: TGTGCCAGCAGCCAAACCGGGGAGCGAGAGACCCAGTACTTC. Translation: CASSQTGERETQYF.

The table lists this clonotype with a few counts. This chain uses TRBV20-1 with TRBJ1-5; TRBD1 aligns across 9 bases. V was pared by 7 bases and J by 3 bases, with 13 bases of the junction left unmatched. The CDR3 is 16 amino acids. Germline loops: CDR1 DFQATT, CDR2 SNEGSKA (reference sequence). Here the CDR3 reads CSGLQGAPIHNQPQHF. The CDR3 nucleotides are TGCAGTGGTCTACAGGGGGCGCCGATACACAATCAGCCCCAGCATTTT.

This clonotype was detected many times. The V and J genes are TRBV7-2 and TRBJ2-5, with a weak D call TRBD1 (6 bases). CDR3 length equals 15 residues. V was shortened by 1 base and J by 5 bases, with 14 bases between the two germline ends. The germline gives CDR1 SGHTA, CDR2 FQGNSA. CDR3 coding DNA: TGTGCCAGCAGCTTAGTGGGGGCGTTGGGGGAGACCCAGTACTTC. It codes for CASSLVGALGETQYF.

The rearrangement links TRBV7-9 to TRBJ2-7, with a possible D match to TRBD1 (6 bases). Looked up from germline, CDR1 is SEHNR and CDR2 is FQNEAQ (reference sequence). CDR3 length: 13 amino acids. V was trimmed by 5 bases and J by 5 bases, leaving 13 bases between them. The CDR3 sequence: CASSITGSNEQYF. In DNA, the CDR3 is TGTGCCAGCAGCATTACAGGGTCCAACGAGCAGTACTTC.

This clonotype was picked up many times. J is TRBJ1-3 and V is TRBV20-1, with D possibly matching TRBD1 (5 bases). The ends were cut back, 0 bases at V and 3 bases at J, with 18 bases in the middle. This CDR3 contains 17 residues. Germline CDR1 reads DFQATT; CDR2 reads SNEGSKA (reference sequence). CDR3 sequence: CSARDRRGRGSGNTIYF. For the CDR3, the DNA is TGCAGTGCTAGAGATCGCCGGGGTAGGGGTAGTGGAAACACCATATATTTT.

This clonotype has more than one count but fewer than ten. The V gene is TRBV10-3, the J gene TRBJ2-5; 9 nucleotides agree with TRBD1. The DNA end is more similar to TRBJ2-1, so the J call may be wrong. The CDR3 spans 14 residues. Germline CDR1 ENHRY, CDR2 SYGVKD. The CDR3 protein is CAINTGGSYNEQFF. The CDR3 coding sequence is TGTGCCATTAATACAGGGGGCAGTTACAATGAGCAGTTCTTC.

In this sample, this clonotype turned up many times. The chain couples TRBV6-2 or TRBV6-3 to TRBJ1-5; TRBD1 might be the D (5 bases). V lost 2 bases and J 0 bases, leaving 5 bases between the germline ends. The CDR3 sequence is 14 residues long. Germline V gene lookup returns CDR1 MNHEY and CDR2 SVGEGT. Written as DNA, the CDR3 is TGTGCCAGCAGTTACAGGGGTAGCAATCAGCCCCAGCATTTT. Its translation is CASSYRGSNQPQHF.